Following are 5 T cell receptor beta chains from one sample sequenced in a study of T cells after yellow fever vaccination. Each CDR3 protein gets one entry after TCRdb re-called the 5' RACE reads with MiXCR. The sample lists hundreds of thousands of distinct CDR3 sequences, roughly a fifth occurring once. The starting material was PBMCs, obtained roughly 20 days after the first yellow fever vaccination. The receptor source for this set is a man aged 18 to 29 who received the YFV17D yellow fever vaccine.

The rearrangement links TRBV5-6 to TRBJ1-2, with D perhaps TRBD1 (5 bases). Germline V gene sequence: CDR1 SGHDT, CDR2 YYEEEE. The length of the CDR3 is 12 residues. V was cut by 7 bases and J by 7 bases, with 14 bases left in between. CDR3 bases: TGTGCCAGCGGCCCCGGGGACTTTGGCTACACCTTC. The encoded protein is CASGPGDFGYTF.

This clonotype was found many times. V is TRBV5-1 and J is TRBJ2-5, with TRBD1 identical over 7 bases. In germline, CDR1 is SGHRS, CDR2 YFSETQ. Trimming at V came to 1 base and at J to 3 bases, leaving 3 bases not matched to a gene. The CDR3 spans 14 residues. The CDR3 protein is CASSLSTGEETQYF. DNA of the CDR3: TGCGCCAGCAGCTTGTCAACAGGGGAAGAGACCCAGTACTTC. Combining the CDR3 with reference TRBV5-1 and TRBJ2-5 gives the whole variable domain KAGVTQTPRYLIKTRGQQVTLSCSPISGHRSVSWYQQTPGQGLQFLFEYFSETQRNKGNFPGRFSGRQFSNSRSEMNVSTLELGDSALYLCASSLSTGEETQYFGPGTRLLVL.

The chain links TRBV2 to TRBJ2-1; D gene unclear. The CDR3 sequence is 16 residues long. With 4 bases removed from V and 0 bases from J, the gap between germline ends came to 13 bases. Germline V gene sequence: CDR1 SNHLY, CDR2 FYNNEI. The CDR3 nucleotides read TGTGCCAGCAGTGTCGCTTCCGGACCCTCCTACAATGAGCAGTTCTTC. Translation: CASSVASGPSYNEQFF.

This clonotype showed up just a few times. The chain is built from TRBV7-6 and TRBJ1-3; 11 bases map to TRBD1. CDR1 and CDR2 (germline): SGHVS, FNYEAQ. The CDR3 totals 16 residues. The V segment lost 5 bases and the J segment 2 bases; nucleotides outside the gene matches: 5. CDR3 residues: CASSIGQGAAGNTIYF. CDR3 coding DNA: TGTGCCAGCAGCATCGGACAGGGGGCTGCTGGAAACACCATATATTTT.

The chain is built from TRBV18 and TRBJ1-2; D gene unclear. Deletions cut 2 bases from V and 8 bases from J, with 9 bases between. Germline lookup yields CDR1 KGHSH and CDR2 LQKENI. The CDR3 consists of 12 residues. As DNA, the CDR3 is TGTGCCAGCTCACCAAAAGAACGCGGCTACACCTTC. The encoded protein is CASSPKERGYTF.